The clone carrying this T cell receptor beta chain has only a few counts. What it binds is not known. The sample comes from a study of T cell responses to AZD1222 COVID-19 vaccine. Broader study findings: Spike-specific TCR repertoires showed rising breadth and depth after two AZD1222 doses. AZD1222 recipients seropositive at baseline numbered only 5 or 6.

V was cut by 1 base and J by 8 bases, with 14 bases left in between. The CDR3 runs 14 residues. CDR1 and CDR2 (germline): MNHEY, SVGAGI. Produced via immunoSEQ multiplex PCR; TCRdb's table is partial and in-frame only. The repertoire consists of 150,000 to 200,000 clones, with about 94% occurring once and the leading ten covering roughly 1%. The sequence came from an adult who received the AZD1222 COVID-19 vaccine. The material was peripheral blood, obtained 28 days after the second AZD1222 dose. The J gene is TRBJ1-2, the V gene TRBV6-5, with TRBD1 as a possible D gene (5 bases). CDR3: CASSYLGRGLGYTF. The CDR3 bases are TGTGCCAGCAGTTACTTGGGGCGCGGTTTAGGCTACACCTTC.